These 2 T cell receptor beta chains were all obtained from the same sample, sequenced in a study of shared clonotypes between healthy human individuals. CD45RO-negative, CCR7-selected cells formed the naive CD8 fraction, which excluded terminally differentiated effector memory CD45RA+ cells. The protocol was immunoSEQ multiplex PCR, while the TCRdb copy is restricted to in-frame clones and leaves out a portion. The sample contains around 2,000,000 clones, roughly 94% of which appear only once. The sample comprised naive CD8+ T cells sorted from blood. The receptors were gathered from a man aged 18-30 years in good health.

This clone was observed a single time. This chain joins TRBV4-1 and TRBJ1-4, with no clear D. The CDR3 has 17 amino acids. V lost 6 bases and J 5 bases, leaving 22 bases between the germline ends. CDR1 MGHRA and CDR2 YSYEKL come from the germline V gene. The CDR3 sequence: CASRLRHGANPNEKLFF. The CDR3 region has the DNA TGCGCCAGCAGACTACGCCACGGAGCTAACCCCAATGAAAAACTGTTTTTT.

The rearrangement uses TRBV4-1 and TRBJ1-1; D is uncertain. The length of the CDR3 is 15 residues. Germline lookup yields CDR1 MGHRA and CDR2 YSYEKL. V was trimmed by 1 base and J by 8 bases, leaving 17 bases between them. The CDR3 coding sequence is TGCGCCAGCAGCCAAGGGCGGTGGCTTCGGGAGGAAGCTTTCTTT. It specifies CASSQGRWLREEAFF.